The 7 T cell receptor beta chains below were found in one sample sequenced in a study of PD-L1 blockade in urothelial cancer. TCRdb's copy holds only in-frame clones and misses some; the assay was immunoSEQ multiplex PCR. The sample lists roughly 30,000 clones; roughly nine tenths were seen once. Stated time point: peripheral blood 6 weeks after treatment start. The sequencing used PBMCs, collected around atezolizumab (anti-PD-L1) treatment. These receptors came from a man at least 80 years old with urothelial cancer.

V and J are TRBV27 and TRBJ2-1; TRBD2 aligns across 12 bases. This CDR3 contains 13 residues. Germline V gives CDR1 MNHEY, CDR2 SMNVEV (reference sequence). Germline trimming cut 6 bases from V and 12 bases from J; bases unmatched to any gene: 6. CDR3 coding DNA: TGTGCCAGCAGAGGACTAGCGGGAAAAGGGCAGTTCTTC. Amino acids: CASRGLAGKGQFF.

CDR3 in amino acids: CATSDKTAYEQYF. In DNA, the CDR3 is TGTGCCACCTCTGACAAAACCGCCTACGAGCAGTACTTC. This chain links TRBV28 with TRBJ2-7, with unresolved D. This CDR3 contains 13 residues. The germline V and J ends were trimmed by 10 bases and 2 bases, with 15 bases remaining between them. From germline, CDR1 is MDHEN and CDR2 SYDVKM. The complete variable domain, with remaining parts taken from reference TRBV28 and TRBJ2-7, reads DVKVTQSSRYLVKRTGEKVFLECVQDMDHENMFWYRQDPGLGLRLIYFSYDVKMKEKGDIPEGYSVSREKKERFSLILESASTNQTSMYLCATSDKTAYEQYFGPGTRLTVT.

The rearrangement joins TRBV2 to TRBJ2-7; 12 positions match TRBD1. Germline V gene data show CDR1 as SNHLY and CDR2 as FYNNEI. The ends lost 4 bases at V and 5 bases at J; junction bases unmatched: 6. The CDR3 extends over 15 amino acids. The CDR3 DNA follows: TGTGCCAGCAGTGTCCACGGGACAGGGGGCAACGAGCAGTACTTC. Translating gives CASSVHGTGGNEQYF.

This sequence joins TRBV2 and TRBJ2-3; D possibly corresponds to TRBD2 (6 bases). V was shortened by 9 bases and J by 0 bases, with 7 bases between the two germline ends. The CDR3 runs 12 residues. In germline, CDR1 is SNHLY, CDR2 FYNNEI. CDR3 nucleotide sequence: TGTGCCAGGCTAGCGAGCACAGATACGCAGTATTTT. Protein sequence: CARLASTDTQYF.

This chain connects TRBV7-2 to TRBJ2-1; 11 nucleotides align to TRBD2. The ends lost 3 bases at V and 4 bases at J; junction bases unmatched: 8. This CDR3 region has 17 residues. Germline V lookup: CDR1 SGHTA, CDR2 FQGNSA. In nucleotides, the CDR3 is TGTGCCAGCAGCTTCCGAACTACTAGCGGGAGATACAATGAGCAGTTCTTC. Amino acids: CASSFRTTSGRYNEQFF.

The chain couples TRBV2 to TRBJ2-7, with D tentatively TRBD2 (6 bases). The CDR3 consists of 14 residues. CDR1 is SNHLY and CDR2 is FYNNEI in the germline V gene. Trimming shortened V by 4 bases and J by 3 bases, and 13 bases separated the two germline ends. CDR3 bases: TGTGCCAGCAGTGGGACCGAGGAGGGCTACGAGCAGTACTTC. Protein product: CASSGTEEGYEQYF.

This sequence joins TRBV9 and TRBJ1-4, with 11 bases fitting TRBD1. Per germline, CDR1 SGDLS and CDR2 YYNGEE. CDR3 length equals 16 residues. The junction had 1 base not matched to a gene; V was cut back by 2 bases and J by 1 base. The CDR3 DNA reads as TGTGCCAGCAGCGTCGGGACAGGGGGAACTAATGAAAAACTGTTTTTT. It translates to CASSVGTGGTNEKLFF.